The entry below gives a single T cell receptor (beta chain) sequence along with its context. In the original processing: Amplifying reference gene primers gave estimates of nucleated cell counts. Assay used: immunoSEQ multiplex PCR; TCRdb lists only in-frame clones, some missing. V, J and clone size derive from that table, while D and trimming were established from the DNA sequence. Of over 80,000 clones in the sample, 70% to 90% are singletons; the top ten hold just under 20%. The sample is drawn from a study of blood T cell repertoires in COVID-19. Across the whole study: Whether acute or convalescent, the COVID-19 samples came from the United States, Italy and Spain. PBMCs, B-cell-depleted T cells, or T cells provided the cDNA or gDNA that made up the material.

The CDR3 covers 16 residues. Germline V CDR1 and CDR2: SGHNT, YYREEE (reference sequence). J lost 5 bases, V lost 4 bases, and 3 bases had no gene match. The sequencing sample was made of peripheral blood. This sequence originates from a human donor in a cohort sampled during active COVID-19. V is TRBV5-4 and J is TRBJ2-2, with 15 nucleotides matching TRBD2. This CDR3 reads CASSPGTSGGTGELFF. In DNA form, the CDR3 reads TGTGCCAGCAGCCCCGGGACTAGCGGGGGGACCGGGGAGCTGTTTTTT.